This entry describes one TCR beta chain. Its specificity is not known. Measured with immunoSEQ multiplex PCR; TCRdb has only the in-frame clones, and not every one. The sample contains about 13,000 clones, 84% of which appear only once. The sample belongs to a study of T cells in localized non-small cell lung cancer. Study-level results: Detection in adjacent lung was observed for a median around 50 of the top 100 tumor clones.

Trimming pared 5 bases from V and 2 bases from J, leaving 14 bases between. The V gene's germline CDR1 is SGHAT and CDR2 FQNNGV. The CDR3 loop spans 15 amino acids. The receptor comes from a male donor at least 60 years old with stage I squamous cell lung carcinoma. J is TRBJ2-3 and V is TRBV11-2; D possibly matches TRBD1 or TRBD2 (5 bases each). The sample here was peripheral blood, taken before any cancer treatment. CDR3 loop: CASSLAGTLTDTQYF. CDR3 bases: TGTGCCAGCAGCCTCGCCGGGACCCTCACAGATACGCAGTATTTT.